A selection of T cell receptor beta chains follows, all from one sample in a study of shared clonotypes between healthy human individuals. TCRdb's copy holds only in-frame clones and misses some; the assay was immunoSEQ multiplex PCR. Of about 530,000 clones detected, about 79% appear once; the ten largest clones hold around 12%. Sequenced sample: PBMCs. These receptor sequences come from a woman aged 40 to 50 in good health. Some clones in this sample may be carry-over from other donors' samples. Both conserved end residues are part of each CDR3. The D gene is left open where the match is weak. Clone size is given for some rows only: seen once, a few or many times, or a class if the clone is expanded.

.	TRBV18	once	TRBJ1-1	TGTGCCAGCTCACCAGCTGCACCCACTGAAGCTTTCTTT	CASSPAAPTEAFF
.	TRBV19	.	TRBJ1-1	TGTGCCAGTAGTATAACGAGGGGCAAGGAAACTGAAGCTTTCTTT	CASSITRGKETEAFF
TRBD1	TRBV6-5	.	TRBJ2-7	TGTGCCAGCAGTCGAGGGGGCCTCACCTACGAGCAGTACTTC	CASSRGGLTYEQYF
TRBD1	TRBV6-1	.	TRBJ1-2	TGTGCCAGCAGGAGAACAGGGGACTATGGCTACACCTTC	CASRRTGDYGYTF
TRBD1	TRBV6-5	once	TRBJ2-7	TGTGCCAGCAGCAATACAGGGGGCGGGTACGAGCAGTACTTC	CASSNTGGGYEQYF
.	TRBV28	.	TRBJ2-7	TGTGCCAGCACCCCCCCTGGGCGATACACCTACGAGCAGTACTTC	CASTPPGRYTYEQYF
TRBD2	TRBV6-1	few	TRBJ2-1	TGTGCCAGCAGTGAGGTCCTCAGCGGGGCGGTTGGGCAGTTCTTC	CASSEVLSGAVGQFF
TRBD2	TRBV4-1	.	TRBJ2-5	TGCGCCAGCAGCCAAGAGGCTAGCGGGCTTCAAGAGACCCAGTACTTC	CASSQEASGLQETQYF
.	TRBV7-3	.	TRBJ2-1	TGTGCCAGCAGCTTAAGGTCTCCCAATTCGGGTTACAATGAGCAGTTCTTC	CASSLRSPNSGYNEQFF
TRBD1	TRBV19	.	TRBJ2-7	TGTGCCAGTAGTACCCGGGACAGCTCCTACGAGCAGTACTTC	CASSTRDSSYEQYF
.	TRBV4-3	.	TRBJ1-6	TGCGCCAGCAGCCAGGCGGTGGGGCGGCAGGGCAATTCACCCCTCCACTTT	CASSQAVGRQGNSPLHF
TRBD1	TRBV19	.	TRBJ1-2	TGTGCCAGCAGCCCGGGACAGGCCGACCGCGGCTACACCTTC	CASSPGQADRGYTF
.	TRBV28	.	TRBJ2-3	TGTGCCAGCAGTTTGGAGCTTCATACGCAGTATTTT	CASSLELHTQYF
TRBD2	TRBV5-8	.	TRBJ2-1	TGTGCCAGCAGCCTTAGCGGGAGGGCTTTGGGTGAGCAGTTCTTC	CASSLSGRALGEQFF
.	TRBV18	.	TRBJ2-7	TGTGCCAGCTCACCAGGGCTCTTGTCCTACGAGCAGTACTTC	CASSPGLLSYEQYF
.	TRBV18	few	TRBJ1-4	TGTGCCACCTCCGACACCGCAACTAATGAAAAACTGTTTTTT	CATSDTATNEKLFF
.	TRBV6-1	once	TRBJ2-1	TGTGCCAGCAGTGAATTAGACACTTTAGCCCTAAACTACAATGAGCAGTTCTTC	CASSELDTLALNYNEQFF
.	TRBV18	.	TRBJ1-1	TGTGCCAGCTCACCCCTAGCGGGGGAGAACACTGAAGCTTTCTTT	CASSPLAGENTEAFF
.	TRBV7-2	.	TRBJ2-5	TGTGCCAGCAGCTTAGGTCAAACCAAGAGAACCCAGTACTTC	CASSLGQTKRTQYF
.	TRBV15	.	TRBJ2-7	TGTGCCACCAGCAGAGACCGGACAGGCGGGAACTACGAGCAGTACTTC	CATSRDRTGGNYEQYF
.	TRBV7-2	.	TRBJ2-5	TGTGCCAGCAGCCGCGGCTGGGAGCGGGAGACCCAGTACTTC	CASSRGWERETQYF
TRBD1	TRBV9	.	TRBJ1-2	TGTGCCAGCAGCGTTCAAACCGGGACAGACCTCTATGGCTACACCTTC	CASSVQTGTDLYGYTF
.	TRBV7-3	.	TRBJ2-2	TGTGCCAGCACCACACAACCGGGCACCGGGGAGCTGTTTTTT	CASTTQPGTGELFF
.	TRBV11-2	few	TRBJ1-3	TGTGCCAGCAGCTTAGATCCGGACCGGGGAAACACCATATATTTT	CASSLDPDRGNTIYF
TRBD1	TRBV7-9	.	TRBJ1-2	TGTGCCAGCAGCTTATCAATGGACAGGCTTTTCTATGGCTACACCTTC	CASSLSMDRLFYGYTF
.	TRBV5-8	.	TRBJ1-1	TGTGCCAGCAGCTTGGACAGGCGGGGAGAAGCTTTCTTT	CASSLDRRGEAFF
.	TRBV10-3	few	TRBJ2-5	TGTGCCATCAGTGAGTCGGACCCGGGGAGGGGGCAAGAGACCCAGTACTTC	CAISESDPGRGQETQYF
.	TRBV20-1	many	TRBJ1-2	TGCAGTGCTGGTGGACATTTCTTC	CSAGGHFF
.	TRBV28	once	TRBJ2-7	TGTGCCAGCAGTCCCCCCCCACCCTCCTACGAGCAGTACTTC	CASSPPPPSYEQYF
.	TRBV28	.	TRBJ2-7	TGTGCCAGCAGTCCCCCTTCCTACGAGCAGTACTTC	CASSPPSYEQYF
.	TRBV28	.	TRBJ2-7	TGTGCCAGCAGTGTCAGCGGCTCCTACGAGCAGTACTTC	CASSVSGSYEQYF
TRBD2	TRBV11-3	.	TRBJ2-5	TGTGCCAGCAGCCCGGGACTAGCGGGAGCAGAGACCCAGTACTTC	CASSPGLAGAETQYF
TRBD2	TRBV6-5	.	TRBJ2-7	TGTGCCAGCAGTTTAGGTTTGACTAGCGGCTACTACGAGCAGTACTTC	CASSLGLTSGYYEQYF
.	TRBV19	.	TRBJ2-5	TGTGCCAGTAGTATGGGGCTGGGTTGGACCCAGTACTTC	CASSMGLGWTQYF
.	TRBV7-2	.	TRBJ1-2	TGTGCCAGCAGCTTACAGGGAGTCCCCTGGGGCTACACCTTC	CASSLQGVPWGYTF
TRBD2	TRBV27	.	TRBJ2-3	TGTGCCAGCAGAAATCCGGGACTAGCGGGATTCACAGATACGCAGTATTTT	CASRNPGLAGFTDTQYF
.	TRBV6-1	.	TRBJ2-7	TGTGCCAGCAGTGAAGCGGTGGGGGGCTACGAGCAGTACTTC	CASSEAVGGYEQYF
.	TRBV29-1	many	TRBJ2-7	TGCAGCGTTGTGGGCGGGCCCTCTCCCTACGAGCAGTACTTC	CSVVGGPSPYEQYF
TRBD2	TRBV11-2	once	TRBJ2-1	TGTGCCAGCAGCCGTCGTCGGGCTAGCGGGAGTGGGGAGCAGTTCTTC	CASSRRRASGSGEQFF
.	TRBV7-9	.	TRBJ2-5	TGTGCCAGCAGCTTTGGGCAGGCTGGGGGGGAGACCCAGTACTTC	CASSFGQAGGETQYF
TRBD1	TRBV13	.	TRBJ2-5	TGTGCCAGCAGCTCCCGGGACAGGTGGGAGACCCAGTACTTC	CASSSRDRWETQYF
TRBD2	TRBV5-1	.	TRBJ2-1	TGCGCCAGCAGCTTGGGGCTAGCGGGCTACAATGAGCAGTTCTTC	CASSLGLAGYNEQFF